This TCR beta chain came from a study of Graves' ophthalmopathy and Graves' hyperthyroidism. The CDR3 totals 17 residues. Germline trimming cut 6 bases from V and 1 base from J; bases unmatched to any gene: 5. RNA transcripts served as template for amplifying TCR beta CDR3 sequences. Investigators did first-round RT-PCR with HTBI primers, then second-round multiplex PCR. TCRdb recomputed calls from the multiplex PCR reads with MiXCR, one row per CDR3 protein. The sample records about 210,000 distinct CDR3 sequences, roughly 29% being singletons. This clonotype was counted ten times or more. Its antigen is as yet unknown. Study-level results: Ophthalmopathy could be told apart from stable hyperthyroidism by a 13-signature model (just under 90% sensitivity, around 80% specificity).

This receptor was obtained from a man aged 45-65 years with Graves' ophthalmopathy. The chain recombines TRBV12-3 or TRBV12-4 with TRBJ2-4, with 14 nucleotides matching TRBD2. The sample was peripheral blood. Written as DNA, the CDR3 is TGTGCCAGCAGCAAGGGACTAGCGGGAGAGGCCAAAAACATTCAGTACTTC. Its translation is CASSKGLAGEAKNIQYF.